These 9 T cell receptor beta chains came from one sample sequenced in a study of cytomegalovirus exposure and HLA in healthy donors. The PCR had 60 Vbeta and 13 Jbeta primers. Sequenced by immunoSEQ multiplex PCR; TCRdb stores in-frame clones only, minus some. The table includes about 100,000 clones, around 57% detected once. The material sequenced was PBMCs. The source of these receptors is a human donor in good health.

The chain uses TRBV5-6 and TRBJ2-5, with TRBD1 matching over 7 bases. Germline CDR1 reads SGHDT; CDR2 reads YYEEEE. The V and J ends lost 7 bases and 5 bases, in that order; junction bases with no gene match: 11. This CDR3 is 14 amino acids long. For the CDR3, the DNA is TGTGCCAGCCGAACGAGGGGGCAAGGGGAGACCCAGTACTTC. Its protein is CASRTRGQGETQYF. The whole variable domain, remainder taken from reference TRBV5-6 and TRBJ2-5, is DAGVTQSPTHLIKTRGQQVTLRCSPKSGHDTVSWYQQALGQGPQFIFQYYEEEERQRGNFPDRFSGHQFPNYSSELNVNALLLGDSALYLCASRTRGQGETQYFGPGTRLLVL.

The chain combines TRBV2 with TRBJ2-1; possibly TRBD2 for D (6 bases). V was shortened by 7 bases and J by 4 bases, with 11 bases between the two germline ends. This CDR3 contains 13 residues. CDR1 is SNHLY, CDR2 FYNNEI, per germline. The CDR3 DNA sequence: TGTGCCAGCAAGGAGGGACCTTACAATGAGCAGTTCTTC. Its translation: CASKEGPYNEQFF.

This clone was seen more than once but under ten times. The genes are TRBV19 and TRBJ2-1; possible D gene TRBD2, 6 bases. Germline V gene sequence: CDR1 LNHDA, CDR2 SQIVND (reference sequence). V lost 1 base, J lost 6 bases, and 13 bases lay in between. CDR3 length equals 15 residues. CDR3 residues: CASSIVHSGLNEQFF. The CDR3 DNA reads TGTGCCAGTAGTATAGTCCATAGCGGCCTCAATGAGCAGTTCTTC.

V is TRBV9 and J is TRBJ2-1, with 7 bases lining up with TRBD1. The germline V gene encodes CDR1 SGDLS and CDR2 YYNGEE. V trimming: 3 bases; J trimming: 2 bases; junction bases outside the gene matches: 5. The CDR3 runs to 15 residues. This CDR3 is CASSGPGQTYNEQFF. CDR3 nucleotides: TGTGCCAGCAGCGGGCCGGGACAGACCTACAATGAGCAGTTCTTC.

The J gene is TRBJ2-6, the V gene TRBV14; a possible D gene is TRBD1 (6 bases). CDR3 length: 17 residues. Trimming removed 4 bases at V and 0 bases at J, with 13 bases between. From germline, CDR1 is SGHDN and CDR2 FVKESK. The CDR3 region has the DNA TGTGCCAGCAGCCCGGGACATACTGCCTCTGGGGCCAACGTCCTGACTTTC. Translated: CASSPGHTASGANVLTF.

The J gene is TRBJ2-7, the V gene TRBV6-5, with D maybe TRBD2 (5 bases). The germline V gene has CDR1 MNHEY and CDR2 SVGAGI. The CDR3 has 13 residues. Trimming left V 0 bases short and J 5 bases short, with 8 bases between. The CDR3 DNA sequence: TGTGCCAGCAGTTACTCGGACGGGGACGAGCAGTACTTC. This translates into CASSYSDGDEQYF.

CDR3 bases: TGCGCCAGCAGCTTTGGCAGTGAGGCAGAGACCCAGTACTTC. Amino acids: CASSFGSEAETQYF. J is TRBJ2-5 and V is TRBV5-1; D unclear. The V and J ends lost 2 bases and 4 bases respectively, with 12 bases between them. Germline CDR1 and CDR2: SGHRS and YFSETQ. The CDR3 runs 14 residues. The whole variable domain, filled in from reference TRBV5-1 and TRBJ2-5, reads KAGVTQTPRYLIKTRGQQVTLSCSPISGHRSVSWYQQTPGQGLQFLFEYFSETQRNKGNFPGRFSGRQFSNSRSEMNVSTLELGDSALYLCASSFGSEAETQYFGPGTRLLVL.

This chain links TRBV6-1 with TRBJ2-1, with 12 bases aligning to TRBD2. The germline CDR1 and CDR2 sequences are MNHNS and SASEGT. The CDR3 spans 15 residues. Trimming removed 4 bases from V and 8 bases from J; junction bases left unmatched: 6. The CDR3 sequence: CASSGLAGAGDEQFF. The CDR3 coding sequence is TGTGCCAGCAGTGGACTAGCGGGAGCGGGAGATGAGCAGTTCTTC.

This chain uses TRBV4-2 with TRBJ2-3; D gene unclear. V dropped 0 bases and J dropped 4 bases, with 11 bases sitting between them. CDR3 length: 15 residues. Germline CDR1 and CDR2: LGHNA and YNFKEQ. The CDR3 spells CASSQDLVASDTQYF. The DNA for the CDR3 is TGTGCCAGCAGCCAAGATTTAGTAGCATCAGATACGCAGTATTTT.